One and the same sample provided the 23 T cell receptor beta chains below, sequenced in a study of cytomegalovirus exposure and HLA in healthy donors. With 60 Vbeta and 13 Jbeta primers, the PCR was carried out. The table came from immunoSEQ multiplex PCR; TCRdb's copy has only in-frame clones and leaves some out. The repertoire holds about 110,000 clones, with around three quarters as singletons. The sequencing sample was made of PBMCs. The receptors were sampled from a male donor in good health and CMV-seronegative.

The count of this clone is one. The CDR3 DNA reads as TGTGCCAGCAGGGAAGCGGGAGGGCTTTATGAGCAGTTCTTC. Translated: CASREAGGLYEQFF. The J gene is TRBJ2-1, the V gene TRBV7-9, with 10 nucleotides matching TRBD2. This CDR3 is built from 14 residues. Germline V gene data show CDR1 as SEHNR and CDR2 as FQNEAQ (reference sequence). Germline trimming cut 6 bases from V and 8 bases from J; bases unmatched to any gene: 7.

The genes are TRBV30 and TRBJ2-5; unclear D gene. Germline CDR1 GTSNPN, CDR2 SVGIG (reference sequence). The germline V and J ends were trimmed by 0 bases and 2 bases, with 19 bases remaining between them. This CDR3 has 17 residues. CDR3 DNA sequence: TGTGCCTGGAGTGTAAGCGCCTCCTCCAGCGAACAAGAGACCCAGTACTTC. This sequence encodes CAWSVSASSSEQETQYF.

For the CDR3, the DNA is TGTGCCAGCAGCGCAGGGGGCTCCTCCTACGAGCAGTACTTC. Translation: CASSAGGSSYEQYF. J is TRBJ2-7 and V is TRBV7-9; 8 bases agree with TRBD1. J was trimmed by 0 bases and V by 5 bases; bases with no gene match: 3. The CDR3 has 14 residues. Germline V CDR1 and CDR2: SEHNR, FQNEAQ (reference sequence).

The V and J genes are TRBV10-3 and TRBJ2-2, with TRBD2 identical over 9 bases. J gave up 7 bases and V 4 bases, and 10 bases lay outside the gene matches. The CDR3 runs to 16 residues. Germline V gene sequence: CDR1 ENHRY, CDR2 SYGVKD. CDR3 in DNA: TGTGCCATCAGTGGGAGTGCTAGCGGGAAGGTCGGGGAGCTGTTTTTT. It translates to CAISGSASGKVGELFF.

This clone was counted once. The junction does not match germline at one end; this may be a read error. Other DNA sequences in the sample encode the same CDR3. The genes are TRBV7-9 and TRBJ1-4; 7 nucleotides match TRBD1. There are 14 residues in the CDR3. CDR1 SEHNR and CDR2 FQNEAQ come from the germline V gene (reference sequence). DNA of the CDR3: TGTGCTAGCAGCCCTGACAGGGTCCGAGAAAAACTGTTTTTT. This codes for CASSPDRVREKLFF. Full variable domain (rest looked up from reference TRBV7-9 and TRBJ1-4): DTGVSQNPRHKITKRGQNVTFRCDPISEHNRLYWYRQTLGQGPEFLTYFQNEAQLEKSRLLSDRFSAERPKGSFSTLEIQRTEQGDSAMYLCASSPDRVREKLFFGSGTQLSVL.

This chain uses TRBV9 with TRBJ1-3; tentatively, D is TRBD1 (6 bases). CDR3 length equals 14 residues. V gave up 2 bases and J gave up 4 bases, with 10 bases separating them. CDR1 and CDR2 (germline): SGDLS, YYNGEE. The CDR3: CASSVTGWGNTIYF. The DNA of the CDR3 is TGTGCCAGCAGCGTCACAGGGTGGGGAAACACCATATATTTT.

This clone was detected a few times. The chain is built from TRBV11-2 and TRBJ2-5; TRBD1 agrees at 9 bases. CDR3 length: 14 amino acids. Germline CDR1 reads SGHAT; CDR2 reads FQNNGV. The V gene end was trimmed by 7 bases and the J gene end by 7 bases; junction bases not matched to a gene: 10. The DNA for the CDR3 is TGTGCCAGCACCCCCCCCGGGACAGGGAGGACCCAGTACTTC. It is translated as CASTPPGTGRTQYF.

V gene TRBV25-1 combines with J gene TRBJ1-2; 9 bases align to TRBD1. Germline values: CDR1 MGHDK, CDR2 SYGVNS. This CDR3 region has 14 residues. V shed 6 bases and J 6 bases; nucleotides not matched to a gene: 8. The CDR3 sequence: CASSLAGTGNGYTF. The CDR3 region has the DNA TGTGCCAGCAGCCTTGCGGGGACAGGGAATGGCTACACCTTC.

The chain couples TRBV4-1 to TRBJ2-7; D may be TRBD2 (6 bases). The CDR3 is made up of 16 amino acids. The V gene's germline CDR1 is MGHRA and CDR2 YSYEKL. Trimming stripped 0 bases from V and 2 bases from J, with 14 bases between. The CDR3 sequence: CASSQDPLALAYEQYF. The CDR3 DNA reads as TGCGCCAGCAGCCAAGACCCCCTAGCGCTCGCCTACGAGCAGTACTTC.

V gene TRBV13 combines with J gene TRBJ2-3; no reliable D call. The CDR3 runs 15 residues. Trimming took 1 base from V and 0 from J, leaving 8 bases between them. Germline V gene lookup returns CDR1 PRHDT and CDR2 FYEKMQ (reference sequence). In nucleotides, the CDR3 is TGTGCCAGCAGCTTAGCCCGAGTTAGCACAGATACGCAGTATTTT. Its translation is CASSLARVSTDTQYF.

This clone was seen a few times. The CDR3 loop is CASSEIGSNQPQHF. In nucleotides, the CDR3 is TGTGCCAGCAGTGAAATCGGTAGCAATCAGCCCCAGCATTTT. The chain combines TRBV6-1 with TRBJ1-5; D unclear. Per the germline V gene, CDR1 is MNHNS and CDR2 is SASEGT. Trimming took 2 bases from V and 0 from J, leaving 5 bases between them. CDR3 length equals 14 residues.

This rearrangement joins TRBV5-5 to TRBJ1-1, with 8 bases lining up with TRBD1. Germline assignment: CDR1 SGHKS and CDR2 YYEKEE (reference sequence). Unmatched junction bases numbered 2, after V lost 3 bases and J lost 1 base. CDR3 length: 14 residues. The CDR3 loop is CASSWGQENTEAFF. CDR3 DNA sequence: TGTGCCAGCAGCTGGGGACAGGAGAACACTGAAGCTTTCTTT.

The count of this clone is one. V gene TRBV14 combines with J gene TRBJ2-7; D remains ambiguous. Per germline, CDR1 SGHDN and CDR2 FVKESK. The CDR3 is 13 amino acids. Deletions cut 4 bases from V and 7 bases from J, with 14 bases between. CDR3 amino acids: CASSPLSRGEQYF. The CDR3 DNA sequence: TGTGCCAGCAGCCCCCTAAGCCGTGGTGAGCAGTACTTC.

The DNA for the CDR3 is TGTGCCAGTAGCCCAGGGAGGGAGACCCAGTACTTC. Encoded protein: CASSPGRETQYF. This chain uses TRBV19 with TRBJ2-5; a weak D match, TRBD2 (6 bases). V dropped 6 bases and J dropped 5 bases, with 10 bases sitting between them. Germline V gene lookup returns CDR1 LNHDA and CDR2 SQIVND (reference sequence). The CDR3 spans 12 residues.

The chain carries TRBV4-1 and TRBJ2-7; no reliable D call. This CDR3 is built from 13 residues. V lost 1 base to trimming and J lost 2 bases, with 6 bases between them. Germline CDR1 MGHRA, CDR2 YSYEKL. In DNA form, the CDR3 reads TGCGCCAGCAGCCAAGTTAGAACCTACGAGCAGTACTTC. Its protein is CASSQVRTYEQYF.

Points on this clone: At one end the junction does not follow the germline gene, possibly because of a read error. The V gene is TRBV4-2, the J gene TRBJ1-2, with a tentative D call TRBD1 (5 bases). The CDR3 consists of 17 residues. Germline V gene data show CDR1 as LGHNA and CDR2 as YNFKEQ. CDR3 DNA sequence: TGTGCCAGCAGCCAAGATCGGTGGGGGGGGTCTAACTCTGGCTACACCTTC. Its protein product is CASSQDRWGGSNSGYTF.

This chain connects TRBV7-2 to TRBJ2-7; TRBD2 matches 8 bases. Germline lookup yields CDR1 SGHTA and CDR2 FQGNSA. The V segment lost 4 bases and the J segment 4 bases; nucleotides outside the gene matches: 9. The CDR3 is made up of 15 amino acids. CDR3: CASSSGTRITYEQYF. The CDR3, as DNA: TGTGCCAGCAGCTCCGGGACTAGGATCACTTACGAGCAGTACTTC.

Comments on this clone: Other DNA variants within this sample encode the same CDR3. The rearrangement links TRBV6-6 to TRBJ2-4, with TRBD1 matching over 8 bases. Germline-derived CDR1 and CDR2 are MNHNY and SVGAGI (reference sequence). The V gene end was trimmed by 6 bases and the J gene end by 7 bases; junction bases not matched to a gene: 8. CDR3 size: 14 residues. CDR3 residues: CASRSGTGGNIQYF. Written as DNA, the CDR3 is TGTGCCAGCAGATCCGGGACAGGTGGCAACATTCAGTACTTC.

About this clone: A junction end diverges from the germline sequence, so it may reflect a read error. The chain is built from TRBV25-1 and TRBJ1-2; 9 nucleotides agree with TRBD1. The CDR3 spans 14 residues. The V gene's germline CDR1 is MGHDK and CDR2 SYGVNS. The CDR3 here is CASSAGGTGYVYTF. The CDR3 DNA sequence: TGTGCCAGCAGTGCCGGGGGGACAGGGTATGTCTACACCTTC.

The chain employs TRBV15 and TRBJ2-7; 11 bases are a match to TRBD2. The CDR3 contains 15 residues. The germline CDR1 and CDR2 sequences are LNHNV and YYDKDF (reference sequence). V trimming: 5 bases; J trimming: 3 bases; junction bases outside the gene matches: 6. The CDR3, as DNA: TGTGCCACCAGCCGGGGACTAGCGGAAGACTACGAGCAGTACTTC. Protein: CATSRGLAEDYEQYF. Filled out from reference TRBV15 and TRBJ2-7, the complete variable domain reads DAMVIQNPRYQVTQFGKPVTLSCSQTLNHNVMYWYQQKSSQAPKLLFHYYDKDFNNEADTPDNFQSRRPNTSFCFLDIRSPGLGDTAMYLCATSRGLAEDYEQYFGPGTRLTVT.

This clone was detected a few times. The chain employs TRBV28 and TRBJ1-1; D gene uncertain. The CDR3 length is 15 residues. The germline V and J ends were trimmed by 3 bases and 2 bases, with 13 bases remaining between them. CDR1 is MDHEN and CDR2 is SYDVKM in the germline V gene. The CDR3 region is CASSLVGVGNTEAFF. CDR3 coding DNA: TGTGCCAGCAGTTTGGTCGGGGTGGGAAACACTGAAGCTTTCTTT.

The CDR3 DNA is TGTGCCATCAGTGAGCTAAACCTTGAAAAACTGTTTTTT. Its translation is CAISELNLEKLFF. J is TRBJ1-4 and V is TRBV10-3; D uncertain. The germline V gene encodes CDR1 ENHRY and CDR2 SYGVKD. Trimming removed 2 bases at V and 7 bases at J, with 8 bases between. This CDR3 has 13 amino acids.

The CDR3 DNA sequence: TGCGCCAGCAGCGTGGGACAGGGGGTGTACAATGAGCAGTTCTTC. This codes for CASSVGQGVYNEQFF. V usage is TRBV5-1 and J usage is TRBJ2-1; TRBD1 aligns across 11 bases. Germline CDR1 is SGHRS and CDR2 is YFSETQ. Unmatched junction bases numbered 4, after V lost 4 bases and J lost 4 bases. This CDR3 is built from 15 residues.